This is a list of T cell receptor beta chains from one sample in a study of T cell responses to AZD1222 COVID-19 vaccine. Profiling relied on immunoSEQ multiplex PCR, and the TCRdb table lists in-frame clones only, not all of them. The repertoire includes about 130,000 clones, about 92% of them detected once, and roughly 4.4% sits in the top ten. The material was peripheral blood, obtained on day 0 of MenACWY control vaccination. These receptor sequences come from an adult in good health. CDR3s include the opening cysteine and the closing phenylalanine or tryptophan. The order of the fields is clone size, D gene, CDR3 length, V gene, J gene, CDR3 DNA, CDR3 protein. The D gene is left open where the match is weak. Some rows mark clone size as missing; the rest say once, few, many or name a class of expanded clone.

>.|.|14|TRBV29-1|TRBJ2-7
TGCAGCGCCTCCGCAGGGCGCTATTCCTACGAGCAGTACTTC
CSASAGRYSYEQYF
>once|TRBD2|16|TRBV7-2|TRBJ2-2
TGTGCCAGCAGCCACGCTAGCGGGGGGAAGTCCGGGGAGCTGTTTTTT
CASSHASGGKSGELFF
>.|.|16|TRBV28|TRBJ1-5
TGTGCCAGCAGTTTATGGCGGGGAGTAGGCGATCAGCCCCAGCATTTT
CASSLWRGVGDQPQHF
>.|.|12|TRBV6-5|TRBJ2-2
TGTGCCAGCGGGGGGCATAACGGGGAGCTGTTTTTT
CASGGHNGELFF
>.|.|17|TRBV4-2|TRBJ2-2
TGTGCCAGCAGCCCCCCCCCTCGCTGGAAGAACACCGGGGAGCTGTTTTTT
CASSPPPRWKNTGELFF
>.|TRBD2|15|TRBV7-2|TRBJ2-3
TGTGCCAGCAGCTTAGCGGGAGGGCCCTCAGATACGCAGTATTTT
CASSLAGGPSDTQYF
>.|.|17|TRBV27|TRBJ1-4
TGTGCCAGCAGTTTATCCCCCGGGGGCGAGGCTAATGAAAAACTGTTTTTT
CASSLSPGGEANEKLFF
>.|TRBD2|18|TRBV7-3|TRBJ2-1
TGTGCCAGCAGCTTAAGGGGACTAGCGGGAGGGCCTTACAATGAGCAGTTCTTC
CASSLRGLAGGPYNEQFF
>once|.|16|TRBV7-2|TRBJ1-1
TGTGCCAGCAGCTTAAGCTTTACGGGGGCTGGCACTGAAGCTTTCTTT
CASSLSFTGAGTEAFF
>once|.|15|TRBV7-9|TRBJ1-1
TGTGCCAGCAGCTTTCTAGGGAGATTGAACACTGAAGCTTTCTTT
CASSFLGRLNTEAFF
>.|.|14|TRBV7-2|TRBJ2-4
TGTGCCAGCAGCTTAGAACCCGGCGGAAACATTCAGTACTTC
CASSLEPGGNIQYF
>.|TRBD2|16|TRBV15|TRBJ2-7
TGTGCCACCAGCAGGGACGTGGGGCTAGCGGGCGACGAGCAGTACTTC
CATSRDVGLAGDEQYF
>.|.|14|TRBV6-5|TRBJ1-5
TGTGCCAGCAGGCCCGACAGTAGCAATCAGCCCCAGCATTTT
CASRPDSSNQPQHF
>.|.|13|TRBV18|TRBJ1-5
TGTGCCAGCTCAAAGGCACGCGATCAGCCCCAGCATTTT
CASSKARDQPQHF